These T cell receptor beta chains were read from a single sample in a study of PD-1 blockade in mismatch repair-deficient tumors. Produced via immunoSEQ multiplex PCR; TCRdb's table is partial and in-frame only. The sample has around 68,000 clones; 78% are singletons. Sequences were derived from peripheral blood, sampled 2 weeks after starting pembrolizumab. The receptors derive from an adult with mismatch repair-deficient cancer. Each CDR3 is given without its conserved first and last residue. The order of the fields is CDR3 length, V gene, CDR3 protein.

length: 11
V: TRBV7-3
CDR3: ASSLQGRETQY

length: 16
V: TRBV7-9
CDR3: ASRLSPTAGERYNEQF

length: 16
V: TRBV23-1
CDR3: ASSPTSAPLRDTGELF

length: 11
V: TRBV6-5
CDR3: ASSYGRGNPPY

length: 12
V: TRBV27
CDR3: ASSLNRANQPQH

length: 10
V: TRBV29-1
CDR3: SVDTSEGEQF

length: 9
V: TRBV5-1
CDR3: ASSFGQEQF

length: 12
V: TRBV7-2
CDR3: ASSPRQGHYEQY

length: 13
V: TRBV7-7
CDR3: ASSLTRSNTGELF

length: 13
V: TRBV6-1
CDR3: ASSEGSGPSYEQY

length: 13
V: TRBV6-5
CDR3: ASSYSTGRGTEAF

length: 12
V: TRBV6-1
CDR3: ASSEAGLPNEQY

length: 13
V: TRBV27
CDR3: ASSLLYRGLNEQF